Presented here are 23 T cell receptor beta chains from one specimen sequenced in a study of blood T cell repertoires in COVID-19. Sequencing used immunoSEQ multiplex PCR; TCRdb keeps in-frame clones, though not all of them. The sample holds roughly 250,000 clones; 80% to 95% are singletons and the top ten take 1.5% to 2%. The sample consisted of PBMCs or T cells enriched from blood (not recorded which). The receptors here all came from a woman aged 18-35 years who had recovered from COVID-19.

The J gene is TRBJ2-7, the V gene TRBV6-2 or TRBV6-3; 8 bases align to TRBD1. The CDR3 spans 13 residues. The ends lost 2 bases at V and 6 bases at J; junction bases unmatched: 3. Looked up from germline, CDR1 is MNHEY and CDR2 is SVGEGT. This chain's CDR3 is CASSYGTGGEQYF. CDR3 in DNA: TGTGCCAGCAGTTACGGGACAGGCGGCGAGCAGTACTTC.

In this sample, this clone turned up once. The chain links TRBV7-3 to TRBJ1-1, with D uncertain. Germline V gene data show CDR1 as SGHTA and CDR2 as FQGTGA. Trimming stripped 2 bases from V and 1 base from J, with 8 bases between. CDR3 size: 14 residues. The CDR3 nucleotides are TGTGCCAGCAGCTTACTGGGCCCGAACACTGAAGCTTTCTTT. This encodes CASSLLGPNTEAFF.

This chain connects TRBV14 to TRBJ2-2; the D is unclear. The length of the CDR3 is 13 residues. With 0 bases removed from V and 6 bases from J, the gap between germline ends came to 5 bases. CDR1 SGHDN and CDR2 FVKESK come from the germline V gene. CDR3 in amino acids: CASSQDRAGELFF. The CDR3 DNA follows: TGTGCCAGCAGCCAAGATCGGGCCGGGGAGCTGTTTTTT. Based on the CDR3 plus reference TRBV14 and TRBJ2-2, the full variable domain is EAGVTQFPSHSVIEKGQTVTLRCDPISGHDNLYWYRRVMGKEIKFLLHFVKESKQDESGMPNNRFLAERTGGTYSTLKVQPAELEDSGVYFCASSQDRAGELFFGEGSRLTVL.

The chain employs TRBV4-1 and TRBJ1-1; D gene unclear. This CDR3 contains 15 residues. Trimming shortened V by 0 bases and J by 2 bases, and 10 bases separated the two germline ends. The germline CDR1 and CDR2 sequences are MGHRA and YSYEKL. This chain's CDR3 is CASSQDLGENTEAFF. In nucleotides, the CDR3 is TGCGCCAGCAGCCAAGATCTGGGAGAAAACACTGAAGCTTTCTTT.

V gene TRBV5-1 combines with J gene TRBJ2-7; TRBD2 matches at 8 bases. The CDR3 runs 14 residues. Germline values: CDR1 SGHRS, CDR2 YFSETQ. With V trimmed by 2 bases and J by 3 bases, 4 bases remained unmatched. The CDR3 here is CASSLSSGSYEQYF. As DNA, the CDR3 is TGCGCCAGCAGCTTATCAAGCGGGAGCTACGAGCAGTACTTC.

J is TRBJ2-7 and V is TRBV5-8; possibly TRBD2 for D (5 bases). Germline CDR1 SGHTS, CDR2 YDEGEE. V was pared by 5 bases and J by 0 bases, with 12 bases between. The CDR3 length is 14 residues. The CDR3 region is CASRLPGTSYEQYF. As DNA, the CDR3 is TGTGCCAGCAGGCTTCCGGGAACCTCCTACGAGCAGTACTTC.

This clone was found many times. This chain uses TRBV27 with TRBJ2-3; 13 nucleotides match TRBD2. Germline V gene sequence: CDR1 MNHEY, CDR2 SMNVEV (reference sequence). The CDR3 is made up of 16 amino acids. With V trimmed by 5 bases and J by 2 bases, 4 bases remained unmatched. In nucleotides, the CDR3 is TGTGCCAGCAGTGGGGGACTAGCGGGGTTCACAGATACGCAGTATTTT. Translation gives CASSGGLAGFTDTQYF.

The chain links TRBV2 to TRBJ1-4; unclear D gene. CDR1 is SNHLY, CDR2 FYNNEI, per germline. The CDR3 extends over 14 amino acids. With 6 bases removed from V and 3 bases from J, the gap between germline ends came to 11 bases. The chain's CDR3 is CASRMFGPNEKLFF. The CDR3 DNA reads as TGTGCCAGCAGGATGTTCGGTCCTAATGAAAAACTGTTTTTT.

The chain joins TRBV2 to TRBJ1-1; 8 bases align to TRBD1. Losses at the gene ends were 7 bases for V and 3 bases for J; bases not matched to a gene: 1. Germline V CDR1 and CDR2: SNHLY, FYNNEI. The CDR3 consists of 12 residues. This CDR3 reads CASMGQDTEAFF. The CDR3, as DNA: TGTGCCAGCATGGGACAGGACACTGAAGCTTTCTTT. The full variable domain, with the rest looked up from reference TRBV2 and TRBJ1-1, is EPEVTQTPSHQVTQMGQEVILRCVPISNHLYFYWYRQILGQKVEFLVSFYNNEISEKSEIFDDQFSVERPDGSNFTLKIRSTKLEDSAMYFCASMGQDTEAFFGQGTRLTVV.

V gene TRBV7-2 combines with J gene TRBJ2-3, with 12 bases aligning to TRBD2. V lost 4 bases to trimming and J lost 1 base; unmatched junction nucleotides: 6. This CDR3 is 17 amino acids long. The V gene's germline CDR1 is SGHTA and CDR2 FQGNSA. In nucleotides, the CDR3 is TGTGCCAGCAGCTATCTAGCGGGGGGGCTCCGCACAGATACGCAGTATTTT. Its translation is CASSYLAGGLRTDTQYF.

The chain joins TRBV9 to TRBJ2-7; 13 bases fit TRBD2. The CDR3 has 17 amino acids. The V and J ends lost 2 bases and 3 bases, in that order; junction bases with no gene match: 8. Germline loops: CDR1 SGDLS, CDR2 YYNGEE. The CDR3 loop is CASSVSSTSGGFYEQYF. CDR3 in DNA: TGTGCCAGCAGCGTGAGCTCGACTAGCGGGGGGTTCTACGAGCAGTACTTC.

The chain has TRBV25-1 and TRBJ2-5; 8 nucleotides match TRBD1. Germline lookup yields CDR1 MGHDK and CDR2 SYGVNS. V dropped 0 bases and J dropped 7; count of bases not matched to a gene: 4. The CDR3 consists of 14 residues. CDR3 coding DNA: TGTGCCAGCAGTGAATACGACAGGGGCAGGACCCAGTACTTC. It yields the protein CASSEYDRGRTQYF. Filled out from reference TRBV25-1 and TRBJ2-5, the complete variable domain reads EADIYQTPRYLVIGTGKKITLECSQTMGHDKMYWYQQDPGMELHLIHYSYGVNSTEKGDLSSESTVSRIRTEHFPLTLESARPSHTSQYLCASSEYDRGRTQYFGPGTRLLVL.

The genes are TRBV12-3 or TRBV12-4 and TRBJ1-5, with D uncertain. Trimming removed 3 bases at V and 4 bases at J, with 7 bases between. The CDR3 is 13 residues long. CDR3 amino acids: CASSFEINQPQHF. As DNA, the CDR3 is TGTGCCAGCAGTTTCGAGATTAATCAGCCCCAGCATTTT.

The rearrangement uses TRBV11-2 and TRBJ1-2; 9 bases fit TRBD1. The germline V gene encodes CDR1 SGHAT and CDR2 FQNNGV. The ends lost 2 bases at V and 4 bases at J; junction bases unmatched: 5. The CDR3 loop spans 15 amino acids. CDR3 residues: CASSLLTGGLYGYTF. The CDR3 DNA reads TGTGCCAGCAGCTTATTGACAGGGGGGCTCTATGGCTACACCTTC.

This chain connects TRBV10-3 to TRBJ1-1, with a weak D call TRBD1 (5 bases). The ends were cut back, 6 bases at V and 4 bases at J, with 9 bases in the middle. CDR3 length equals 12 residues. CDR1 and CDR2 (germline): ENHRY, SYGVKD. CDR3 nucleotides: TGTGCCATCAGATCAGGGTCCACTGAAGCTTTCTTT. Translated: CAIRSGSTEAFF.

This clone appeared a single time. The chain carries TRBV29-1 and TRBJ2-1; D might be TRBD1 (5 bases). The CDR3 consists of 13 residues. Trimming left V 4 bases short and J 6 bases short, with 13 bases between. Germline V gene lookup returns CDR1 SQVTM and CDR2 ANQGSEA. CDR3 residues: CSVVPQGFNEQFF. The CDR3 bases are TGCAGCGTTGTACCCCAGGGATTCAATGAGCAGTTCTTC.

This clone was seen many times. V is TRBV2 and J is TRBJ2-4, with D possibly matching TRBD1 (5 bases). The germline CDR1 and CDR2 sequences are SNHLY and FYNNEI. The CDR3 contains 13 residues. The V end lost 3 bases, the J end lost 8 bases, and 11 bases lay between the germline ends. CDR3 sequence reads: CASSDPLGDIQYF. In DNA, the CDR3 is TGTGCCAGCAGTGATCCGTTAGGGGACATTCAGTACTTC.

J is TRBJ1-1 and V is TRBV7-2; D is unclear. Germline V gene lookup returns CDR1 SGHTA and CDR2 FQGNSA. The CDR3 consists of 15 residues. V lost 2 bases and J lost 0, with 10 bases in between. Here the CDR3 reads CASSLTPGLNTEAFF. DNA of the CDR3: TGTGCCAGCAGCTTAACTCCGGGTTTGAACACTGAAGCTTTCTTT. The variable domain in full, completed from reference TRBV7-2 and TRBJ1-1, reads GAGVSQSPSNKVTEKGKDVELRCDPISGHTALYWYRQSLGQGLEFLIYFQGNSAPDKSGLPSDRFSAERTGGSVSTLTIQRTQQEDSAVYLCASSLTPGLNTEAFFGQGTRLTVV.

DNA of the CDR3: TGTGCCAGCAGCGTAGTCGGGACAGGGGGGGAGACCCAGTACTTC. It is translated as CASSVVGTGGETQYF. V gene TRBV9 combines with J gene TRBJ2-5, with 11 bases fitting TRBD1. Looked up from germline, CDR1 is SGDLS and CDR2 is YYNGEE. With 0 bases clipped from V and 5 bases from J, the junction kept 3 bases outside the gene matches. This CDR3 contains 15 residues.

The genes are TRBV7-3 and TRBJ2-3; 9 bases fit TRBD2. This CDR3 spans 16 amino acids. Germline-derived CDR1 and CDR2 are SGHTA and FQGTGA. V gave up 1 base and J gave up 3 bases; unmatched junction bases: 5. CDR3 loop: CASSLNGLARTDTQYF. DNA for the CDR3: TGTGCCAGCAGCTTAAATGGACTAGCGAGGACAGATACGCAGTATTTT. The full variable domain, rest sourced from reference TRBV7-3 and TRBJ2-3, is GAGVSQTPSNKVTEKGKYVELRCDPISGHTALYWYRQSLGQGPEFLIYFQGTGAADDSGLPNDRFFAVRPEGSVSTLKIQRTERGDSAVYLCASSLNGLARTDTQYFGPGTRLTVL.

The chain uses TRBV6-5 and TRBJ1-2; 8 bases are a match to TRBD1. The ends lost 2 bases at V and 6 bases at J; junction bases unmatched: 2. Germline CDR1 is MNHEY and CDR2 is SVGAGI. This CDR3 comprises 13 residues. The CDR3 nucleotides read TGTGCCAGCAGTTACGGCAGGGGGCATGGCTACACCTTC. Translating gives CASSYGRGHGYTF.

This sequence joins TRBV4-3 and TRBJ2-1; 8 nucleotides align to TRBD2. The CDR3 has 17 amino acids. V shed 1 base, J shed 1 base, and the junction held 6 bases outside the gene matches. Per germline, CDR1 LGHNA and CDR2 YSLEER. For the CDR3, the DNA is TGCGCCAGCAGCCAAGCTTGGGCTAGCGGGTCCTACAATGAGCAGTTCTTC. Amino acid sequence: CASSQAWASGSYNEQFF.

This clone is a singleton in its sample. The V gene is TRBV2, the J gene TRBJ1-2; 8 nucleotides align to TRBD1. CDR1 and CDR2 from the germline V gene are SNHLY and FYNNEI. V lost 5 bases to trimming and J lost 12 bases; unmatched junction nucleotides: 14. The CDR3 consists of 14 residues. CDR3 sequence reads: CASSLRDRFSPNTF. In nucleotides, the CDR3 is TGTGCCAGCAGTCTACGGGACAGGTTTTCTCCCAACACCTTC.